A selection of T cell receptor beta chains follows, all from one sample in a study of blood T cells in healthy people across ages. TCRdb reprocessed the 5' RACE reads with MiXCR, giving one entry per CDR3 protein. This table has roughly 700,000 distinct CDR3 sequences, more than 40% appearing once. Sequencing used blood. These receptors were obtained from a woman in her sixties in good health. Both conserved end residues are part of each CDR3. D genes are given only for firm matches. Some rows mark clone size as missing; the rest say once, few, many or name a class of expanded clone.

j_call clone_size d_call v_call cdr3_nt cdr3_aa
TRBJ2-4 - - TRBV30 TGTGCCTGGAGTACTCAGGGGAAAAACATTCAGTACTTC CAWSTQGKNIQYF
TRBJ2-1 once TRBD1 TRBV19 TGTGCCAGTACTATGGGACAGGGGGGCAATGAGCAGTTCTTC CASTMGQGGNEQFF
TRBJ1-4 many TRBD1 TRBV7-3 TGTGCCAGCAGCCAAGGACAGGGAGACGAAAAACTGTTTTTT CASSQGQGDEKLFF
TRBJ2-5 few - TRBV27 TGTGCCAGCAGTAAGGCTACATTGCGAGAGACCCAGTACTTC CASSKATLRETQYF
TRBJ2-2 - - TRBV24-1 TGTGCCACCAGTGATTTCGCACATTCGAACACCGGGGAGCTGTTTTTT CATSDFAHSNTGELFF
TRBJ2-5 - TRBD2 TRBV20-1 TGCAGCCCCTCAGCGGGGCTTGGAGAGACCCAGTACTTC CSPSAGLGETQYF
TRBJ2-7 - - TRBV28 TGTGCCAGCCTAACAGGGGGGGTCTACGAGCAGTACTTC CASLTGGVYEQYF
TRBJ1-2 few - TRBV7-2 TGTGCCAGCAGTCCCCGTCCCCAGGCGGGCTACACCTTC CASSPRPQAGYTF
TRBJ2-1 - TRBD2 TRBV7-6 TGTGCCAGCAGCTTAGGGGTTGGGGCTAGCGGCCATTACAATGAGCAGTTCTTC CASSLGVGASGHYNEQFF
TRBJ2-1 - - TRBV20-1 TGCAGTGCTAGAGGTCAGATGTGGGAGCAGTTCTTC CSARGQMWEQFF
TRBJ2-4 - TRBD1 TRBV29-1 TGCAGCGTTTCCCGGGACAGGGGATACAATGAGCAGTACTTC CSVSRDRGYNEQYF
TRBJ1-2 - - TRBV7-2 TGTGCCAGCAGCTTATTTCCAAATAACTATGGCTACACCTTC CASSLFPNNYGYTF
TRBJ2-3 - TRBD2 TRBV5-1 TGCGCCAGCAGCCCAATTGGGACTAGCGGACAAGATACGCAGTATTTT CASSPIGTSGQDTQYF
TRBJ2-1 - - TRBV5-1 TGCGCCAGCAGCTTGGGGACAGCAGACTACAATGAGCAGTTCTTC CASSLGTADYNEQFF
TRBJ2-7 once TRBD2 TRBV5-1 TGCGCCAGCAGCTTGACGCTTGCGGGAGAAGAGACCCTGTACTTC CASSLTLAGEETLYF
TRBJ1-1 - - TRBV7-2 TGTGCCAGCAGCGTCCGGGTTTCAAAGTACACTGAAGCTTTCTTT CASSVRVSKYTEAFF